These T cell receptor beta chains were read from a single sample in a study of cytomegalovirus exposure and HLA in healthy donors. Sequencing was performed with immunoSEQ multiplex PCR; in TCRdb, only in-frame clones are kept and a portion is missing. The sample consists of around 91,000 clones, around four fifths of them appearing once. Sequencing used PBMCs. These receptors came from a male donor in good health and CMV-seropositive. Each CDR3 is given with its conserved first and last residue. The order of the fields is CDR3 length, D gene, V gene, clone size, J gene, CDR3 protein, CDR3 DNA. The D gene is left open where the match is weak. For some rows the clone size is stated as once, few or many, or as a class when expanded; others skip it.

15	NA	TRBV5-1	NA	TRBJ2-5	CASSLGVGVQETQYF	TGCGCCAGCAGCCTGGGAGTCGGGGTTCAAGAGACCCAGTACTTC
15	NA	TRBV27	NA	TRBJ2-7	CASSPRGGFSYEQYF	TGTGCCAGCAGTCCCCGAGGCGGGTTTTCCTACGAGCAGTACTTC
15	TRBD1	TRBV14	NA	TRBJ1-1	CASSQPRGLGTEAFF	TGTGCCAGCAGCCAACCCAGGGGGCTCGGGACTGAAGCTTTCTTT
11	NA	TRBV18	once	TRBJ2-1	CASSAVTEQFF	TGTGCCAGCTCGGCAGTCACTGAGCAGTTCTTC
11	NA	TRBV28	once	TRBJ1-2	CASLDLYGYTF	TGTGCCAGCTTAGACTTATATGGCTACACCTTC
14	NA	TRBV7-9	NA	TRBJ1-4	CASSLDGLNEKLFF	TGTGCCAGCAGCTTAGACGGACTTAATGAAAAACTGTTTTTT
16	TRBD1	TRBV27	NA	TRBJ2-7	CASSFNSGTGVNEQYF	TGTGCCAGCAGTTTTAATTCCGGGACAGGGGTCAACGAGCAGTACTTC
18	TRBD2	TRBV27	NA	TRBJ2-3	CASSARTSGPSSTDTQYF	TGTGCCAGCAGTGCGAGGACTAGCGGGCCCTCTAGCACAGATACGCAGTATTTT
12	NA	TRBV6-1	NA	TRBJ2-7	CASSDSPYEQYF	TGTGCCAGCAGTGACTCCCCCTACGAGCAGTACTTC
14	TRBD1	TRBV6-4	NA	TRBJ1-1	CASSAGTGGTEAFF	TGTGCCAGCAGCGCCGGGACAGGGGGCACTGAAGCTTTCTTT
12	TRBD1	TRBV28	NA	TRBJ1-5	CASSAGGQPQHF	TGTGCCAGCAGTGCAGGGGGTCAGCCCCAGCATTTT
15	NA	TRBV5-4	few	TRBJ2-3	CASSYTSTSTDTQYF	TGTGCCAGCAGCTACACTAGCACGAGCACAGATACGCAGTATTTT
17	TRBD2	TRBV7-6	NA	TRBJ2-1	CASSPEATRGAYNEQFF	TGTGCCAGCAGCCCAGAAGCAACACGGGGGGCCTACAATGAGCAGTTCTTC
16	NA	TRBV6-1	few	TRBJ2-5	CASSEEGRQLQETQYF	TGTGCCAGCAGTGAAGAAGGGCGACAGCTACAAGAGACCCAGTACTTC
14	NA	TRBV7-9	NA	TRBJ2-5	CASSFGNGKETQYF	TGTGCCAGCAGCTTTGGCAACGGGAAAGAGACCCAGTACTTC